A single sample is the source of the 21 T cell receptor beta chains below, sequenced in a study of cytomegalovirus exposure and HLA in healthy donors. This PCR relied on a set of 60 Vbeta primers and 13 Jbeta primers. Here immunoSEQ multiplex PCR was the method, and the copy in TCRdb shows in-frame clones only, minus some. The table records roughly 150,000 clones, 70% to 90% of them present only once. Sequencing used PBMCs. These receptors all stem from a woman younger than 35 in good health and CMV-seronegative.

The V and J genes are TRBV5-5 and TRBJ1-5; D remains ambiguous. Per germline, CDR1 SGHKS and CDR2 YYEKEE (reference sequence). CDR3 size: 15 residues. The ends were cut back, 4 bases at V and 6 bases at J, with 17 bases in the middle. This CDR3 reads CASSGSFGAGQPQHF. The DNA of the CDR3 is TGTGCCAGCAGCGGATCATTCGGCGCGGGTCAGCCCCAGCATTTT.

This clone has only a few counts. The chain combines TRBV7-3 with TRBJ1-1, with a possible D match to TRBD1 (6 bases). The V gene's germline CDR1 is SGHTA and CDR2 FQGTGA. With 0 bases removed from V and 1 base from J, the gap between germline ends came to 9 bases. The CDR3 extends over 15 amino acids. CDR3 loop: CASSLTAGANTEAFF. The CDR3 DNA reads TGTGCCAGCAGCTTAACGGCAGGGGCGAACACTGAAGCTTTCTTT.

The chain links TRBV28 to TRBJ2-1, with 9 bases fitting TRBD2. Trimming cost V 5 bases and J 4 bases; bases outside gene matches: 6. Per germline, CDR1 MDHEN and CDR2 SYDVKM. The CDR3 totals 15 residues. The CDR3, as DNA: TGTGCCAGCAGTCGAAGCGGGGGGACTTACAATGAGCAGTTCTTC. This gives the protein CASSRSGGTYNEQFF.

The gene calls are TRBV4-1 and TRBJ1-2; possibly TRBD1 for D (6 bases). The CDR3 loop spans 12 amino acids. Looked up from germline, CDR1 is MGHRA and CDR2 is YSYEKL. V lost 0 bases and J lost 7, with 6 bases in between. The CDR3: CASSQDRGGYTF. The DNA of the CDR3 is TGCGCCAGCAGCCAAGACAGGGGTGGCTACACCTTC.

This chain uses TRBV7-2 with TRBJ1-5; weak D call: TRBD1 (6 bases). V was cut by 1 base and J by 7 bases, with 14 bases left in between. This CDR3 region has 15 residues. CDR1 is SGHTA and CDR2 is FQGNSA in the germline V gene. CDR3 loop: CASSLVGQGHQPQHF. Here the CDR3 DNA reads TGTGCCAGCAGCTTAGTCGGTCAGGGGCACCAGCCCCAGCATTTT.

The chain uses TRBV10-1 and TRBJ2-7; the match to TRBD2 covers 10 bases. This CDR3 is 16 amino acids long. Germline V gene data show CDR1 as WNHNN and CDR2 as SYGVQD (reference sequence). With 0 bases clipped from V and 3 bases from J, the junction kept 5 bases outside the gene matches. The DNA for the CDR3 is TGCGCCAGCAGTGAGTCGGGGCTAGCGGGGGACTACGAGCAGTACTTC. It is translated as CASSESGLAGDYEQYF.

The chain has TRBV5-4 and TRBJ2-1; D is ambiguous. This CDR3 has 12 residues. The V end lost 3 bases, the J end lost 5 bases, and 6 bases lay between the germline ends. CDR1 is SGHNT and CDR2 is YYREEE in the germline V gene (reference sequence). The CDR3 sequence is CASSYSDNEQFF. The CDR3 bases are TGTGCCAGCAGCTACAGTGACAATGAGCAGTTCTTC.

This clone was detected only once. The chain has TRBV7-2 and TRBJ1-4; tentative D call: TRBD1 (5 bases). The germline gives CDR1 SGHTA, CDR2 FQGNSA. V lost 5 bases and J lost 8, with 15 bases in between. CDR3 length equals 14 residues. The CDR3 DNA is TGTGCCAGCAGCCCCTGGGGGGGATCCGAAAAACTGTTTTTT. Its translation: CASSPWGGSEKLFF.

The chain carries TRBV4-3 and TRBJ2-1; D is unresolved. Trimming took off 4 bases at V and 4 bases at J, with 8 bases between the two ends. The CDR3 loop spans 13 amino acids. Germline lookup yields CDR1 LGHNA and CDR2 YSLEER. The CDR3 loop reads CASSLAEYNEQFF. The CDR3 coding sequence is TGCGCCAGCAGCCTAGCAGAATACAATGAGCAGTTCTTC.

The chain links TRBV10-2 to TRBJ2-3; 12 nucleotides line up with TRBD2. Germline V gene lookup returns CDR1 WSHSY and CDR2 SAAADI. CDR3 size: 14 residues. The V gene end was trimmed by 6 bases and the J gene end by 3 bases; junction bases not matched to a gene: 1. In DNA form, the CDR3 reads TGCGCCAGCAGGCTAGCGGGGGGGACAGATACGCAGTATTTT. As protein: CASRLAGGTDTQYF.

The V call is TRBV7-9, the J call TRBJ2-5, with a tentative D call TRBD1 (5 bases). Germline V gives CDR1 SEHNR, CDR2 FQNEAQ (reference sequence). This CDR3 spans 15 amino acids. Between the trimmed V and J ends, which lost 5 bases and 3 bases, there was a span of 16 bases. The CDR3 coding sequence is TGTGCCAGCAGCCCAATGGGGCAGGGCAAAGAGACCCAGTACTTC. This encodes CASSPMGQGKETQYF.

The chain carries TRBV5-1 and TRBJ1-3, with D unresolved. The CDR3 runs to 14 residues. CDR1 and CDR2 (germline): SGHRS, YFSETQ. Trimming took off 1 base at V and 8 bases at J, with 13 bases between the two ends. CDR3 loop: CASSLRPLPYTIYF. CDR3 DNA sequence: TGCGCCAGCAGCTTGCGCCCGCTACCCTACACCATATATTTT.

In DNA, the CDR3 is TGTGCCAGCAGTTACGGGTGGGCACAACCCCTCCACTTT. Residues: CASSYGWAQPLHF. This chain joins TRBV6-5 and TRBJ1-6, with unresolved D. V lost 2 bases and J 12 bases, leaving 11 bases between the germline ends. CDR1 is MNHEY, CDR2 SVGAGI, per germline. The CDR3 sequence is 13 residues long.

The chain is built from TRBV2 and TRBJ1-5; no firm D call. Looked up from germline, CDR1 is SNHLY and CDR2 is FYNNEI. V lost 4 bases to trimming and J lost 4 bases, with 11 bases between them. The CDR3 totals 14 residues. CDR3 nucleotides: TGTGCCAGCAGTGTCTCAGTATCTAATCAGCCCCAGCATTTT. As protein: CASSVSVSNQPQHF.

The CDR3 DNA follows: TGTGCCAGTAGTATGGAGGGAGTGTGGACCGGGGAGCTGTTTTTT. Its protein is CASSMEGVWTGELFF. The rearrangement joins TRBV19 to TRBJ2-2; a weak D match, TRBD2 (6 bases). CDR1 is LNHDA and CDR2 is SQIVND in the germline V gene (reference sequence). This CDR3 has 15 amino acids. V was shortened by 3 bases and J by 5 bases, with 13 bases between the two germline ends.

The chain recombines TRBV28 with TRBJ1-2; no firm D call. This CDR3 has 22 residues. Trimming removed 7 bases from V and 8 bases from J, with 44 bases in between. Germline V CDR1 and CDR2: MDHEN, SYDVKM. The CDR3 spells CASKFGLRLHHGDIQSGKGYTF. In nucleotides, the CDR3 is TGTGCCAGCAAGTTTGGCCTCCGACTTCATCACGGGGATATTCAGTCTGGGAAGGGCTACACCTTC.

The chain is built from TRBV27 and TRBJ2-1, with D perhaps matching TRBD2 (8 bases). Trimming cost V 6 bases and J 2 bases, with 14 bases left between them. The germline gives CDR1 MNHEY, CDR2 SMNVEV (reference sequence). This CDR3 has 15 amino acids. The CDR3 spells CASRGTAGAYNEQFF. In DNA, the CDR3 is TGTGCCAGCAGGGGGACAGCGGGAGCCTACAATGAGCAGTTCTTC.

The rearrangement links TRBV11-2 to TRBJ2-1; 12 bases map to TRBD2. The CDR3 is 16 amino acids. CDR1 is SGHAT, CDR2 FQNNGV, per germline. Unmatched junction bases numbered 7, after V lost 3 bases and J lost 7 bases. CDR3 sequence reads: CASSFPSGRASNEQFF. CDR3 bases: TGTGCCAGCAGCTTCCCTAGCGGGAGGGCCTCTAATGAGCAGTTCTTC.

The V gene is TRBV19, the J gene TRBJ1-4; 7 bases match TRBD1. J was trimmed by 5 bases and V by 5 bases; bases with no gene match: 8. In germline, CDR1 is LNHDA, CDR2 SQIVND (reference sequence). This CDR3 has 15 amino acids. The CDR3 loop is CASSYRTGSNEKLFF. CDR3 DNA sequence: TGTGCCAGTAGTTATAGGACAGGTTCGAATGAAAAACTGTTTTTT.

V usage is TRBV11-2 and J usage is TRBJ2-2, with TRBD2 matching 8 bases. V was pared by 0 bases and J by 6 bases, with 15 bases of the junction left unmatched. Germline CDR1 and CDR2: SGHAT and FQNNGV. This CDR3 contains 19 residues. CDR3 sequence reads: CASSLDSGLAGDRAGELFF. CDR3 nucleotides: TGTGCCAGCAGCTTAGATTCAGGACTAGCAGGGGATCGTGCCGGGGAGCTGTTTTTT.

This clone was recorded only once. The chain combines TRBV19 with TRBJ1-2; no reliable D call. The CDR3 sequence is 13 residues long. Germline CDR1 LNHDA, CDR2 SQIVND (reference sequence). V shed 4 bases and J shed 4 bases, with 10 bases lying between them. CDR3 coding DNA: TGTGCCAGTAGTAGTTCGAGGATCTATGGCTACACCTTC. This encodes CASSSSRIYGYTF.